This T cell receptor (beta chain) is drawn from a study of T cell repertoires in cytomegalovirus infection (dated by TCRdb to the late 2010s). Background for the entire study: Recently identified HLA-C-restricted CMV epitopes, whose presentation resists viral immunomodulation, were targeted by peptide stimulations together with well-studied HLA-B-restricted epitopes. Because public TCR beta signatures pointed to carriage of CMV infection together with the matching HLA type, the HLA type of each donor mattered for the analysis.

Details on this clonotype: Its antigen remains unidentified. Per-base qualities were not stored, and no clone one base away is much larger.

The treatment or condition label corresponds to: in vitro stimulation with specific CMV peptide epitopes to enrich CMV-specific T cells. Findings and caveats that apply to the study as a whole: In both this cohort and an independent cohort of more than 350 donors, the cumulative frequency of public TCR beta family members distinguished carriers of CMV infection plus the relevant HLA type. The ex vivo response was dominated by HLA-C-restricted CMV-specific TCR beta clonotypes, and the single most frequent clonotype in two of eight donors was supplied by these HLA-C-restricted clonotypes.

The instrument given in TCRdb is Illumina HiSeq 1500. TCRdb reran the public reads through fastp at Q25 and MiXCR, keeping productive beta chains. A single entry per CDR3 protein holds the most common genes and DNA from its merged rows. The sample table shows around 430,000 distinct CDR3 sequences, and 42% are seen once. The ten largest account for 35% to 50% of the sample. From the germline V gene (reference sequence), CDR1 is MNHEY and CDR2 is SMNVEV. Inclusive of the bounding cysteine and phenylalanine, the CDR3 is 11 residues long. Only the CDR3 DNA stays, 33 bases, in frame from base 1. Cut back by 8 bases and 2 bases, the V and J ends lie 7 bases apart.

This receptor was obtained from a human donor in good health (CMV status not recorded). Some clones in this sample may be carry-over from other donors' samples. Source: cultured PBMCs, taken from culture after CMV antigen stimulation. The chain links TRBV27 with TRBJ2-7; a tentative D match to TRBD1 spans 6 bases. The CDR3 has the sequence CASGQTYEQYF. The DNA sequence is TGTGCCAGCGGACAGACCTACGAGCAGTACTTC.